These T cell receptor beta chains were read from a single sample in a study of T cells after yellow fever vaccination. TCRdb re-derived calls from the 5' RACE reads in MiXCR, one entry per CDR3 protein. Here the sample spans 100,000 to 150,000 distinct CDR3 sequences, under 9% being singletons. This specimen consisted of CD8+ T cells sorted from PBMCs, obtained on the day of the yellow fever booster vaccination. Source of these receptors: a young man who received the YFV17D yellow fever vaccine. CDR3s include the opening cysteine and the closing phenylalanine or tryptophan. The order of the fields is D gene, J gene, clone size, V gene, CDR3 DNA, CDR3 protein. D genes are given only for firm matches. The listing skips clone size in some rows; elsewhere it reads once, few, many or a size class.

d_gene: TRBD2; j_gene: TRBJ2-7; abundance: few; v_gene: TRBV4-1; CDR3nt: TGCGCCAGCAGCCCCGACCCCGGGAGCGGGGAATCCTACGAGCAGTACTTC; CDR3aa: CASSPDPGSGESYEQYF
d_gene: TRBD2; j_gene: TRBJ2-3; abundance: .; v_gene: TRBV12-3/TRBV12-4; CDR3nt: TGTGCCAGCAGTTTTTGGGGAACCAGCGGGGGGCCCACAGATACGCAGTATTTT; CDR3aa: CASSFWGTSGGPTDTQYF
d_gene: TRBD2; j_gene: TRBJ2-3; abundance: .; v_gene: TRBV4-3; CDR3nt: TGCGCCAGCAGCCCTAGCCTAGCGGGCCTGACAGATACGCAGTATTTT; CDR3aa: CASSPSLAGLTDTQYF
d_gene: .; j_gene: TRBJ1-4; abundance: few; v_gene: TRBV4-3; CDR3nt: TGCGCCAGCAGCCAAGAAATCCGTGAAAAACTGTTTTTT; CDR3aa: CASSQEIREKLFF
d_gene: TRBD1; j_gene: TRBJ2-4; abundance: few; v_gene: TRBV12-3/TRBV12-4; CDR3nt: TGTGCCAGCACCCAGCAGACAGGGAAAAACATTCAGTACTTC; CDR3aa: CASTQQTGKNIQYF
d_gene: .; j_gene: TRBJ2-5; abundance: .; v_gene: TRBV4-1; CDR3nt: TGCGCCAGCAGCCAAGGCTGGTCAGAGGGGGGGGAGACCCAGTACTTC; CDR3aa: CASSQGWSEGGETQYF
d_gene: TRBD1; j_gene: TRBJ1-1; abundance: .; v_gene: TRBV7-9; CDR3nt: TGTGCCAGCAGCCCGCCCTGGAGGACAGGGGCCTGGGTCACTGAAGCTTTCTTT; CDR3aa: CASSPPWRTGAWVTEAFF
d_gene: .; j_gene: TRBJ2-5; abundance: .; v_gene: TRBV4-3; CDR3nt: TGCGCCAGCAGCGGAGGGGTAACCTGGGGGCAAGAGACCCAGTACTTC; CDR3aa: CASSGGVTWGQETQYF
d_gene: .; j_gene: TRBJ2-6; abundance: few; v_gene: TRBV29-1; CDR3nt: TGCAGCGTTGAAGGCAATGGCAGGGGAATAGGAGAAACTGGGGCCAACGTCCTGACTTTC; CDR3aa: CSVEGNGRGIGETGANVLTF
d_gene: .; j_gene: TRBJ2-5; abundance: few; v_gene: TRBV7-9; CDR3nt: TGTGCCAGCAGCTTAGTATTACTCTCCCTCGTGGGGACCCAGTACTTC; CDR3aa: CASSLVLLSLVGTQYF
d_gene: .; j_gene: TRBJ2-7; abundance: .; v_gene: TRBV12-3/TRBV12-4; CDR3nt: TGTGCCAGCAGTTATAGCTCCTACGAGCAGTACTTC; CDR3aa: CASSYSSYEQYF
d_gene: .; j_gene: TRBJ1-5; abundance: many; v_gene: TRBV6-5; CDR3nt: TGTGCCAGCAGTCCCTCGGGGAATCAGCCCCAGCATTTT; CDR3aa: CASSPSGNQPQHF
d_gene: .; j_gene: TRBJ1-2; abundance: few; v_gene: TRBV9; CDR3nt: TGTGCCAGCAGCGTAGAAAACAGCCGCCCTAACTATGGCTACACCTTC; CDR3aa: CASSVENSRPNYGYTF
d_gene: .; j_gene: TRBJ1-1; abundance: few; v_gene: TRBV5-1; CDR3nt: TGCGCCAGCAGCTTGGCCCAGCCTAACACTGAAGCTTTCTTT; CDR3aa: CASSLAQPNTEAFF
d_gene: .; j_gene: TRBJ1-1; abundance: many; v_gene: TRBV5-5; CDR3nt: TGTGCCAGCAGCTTGGTTCAGGGATATATGAACACTGAAGCTTTCTTT; CDR3aa: CASSLVQGYMNTEAFF
d_gene: .; j_gene: TRBJ2-7; abundance: .; v_gene: TRBV6-2/TRBV6-3; CDR3nt: TGTGCCAGCAGTTCCAATCTGGGAGCCTACGAGCAGTACTTC; CDR3aa: CASSSNLGAYEQYF
d_gene: .; j_gene: TRBJ2-1; abundance: few; v_gene: TRBV7-9; CDR3nt: TGTGCCAGCAGGCAATCGGGGGTCTCCTACAATGAGCAGTTCTTC; CDR3aa: CASRQSGVSYNEQFF
d_gene: .; j_gene: TRBJ2-4; abundance: .; v_gene: TRBV5-1; CDR3nt: TGCGCCAGCAGCCGCGCCAGGACAACCCGCTGGAACATTCAGTACTTC; CDR3aa: CASSRARTTRWNIQYF
d_gene: .; j_gene: TRBJ1-2; abundance: .; v_gene: TRBV19; CDR3nt: TGTGCCAGTAGTCCGGGCTCCAGGGGATCCTATGGCTACACCTTC; CDR3aa: CASSPGSRGSYGYTF
d_gene: .; j_gene: TRBJ2-7; abundance: .; v_gene: TRBV30; CDR3nt: TGTGCCTGGAGCACCGGGGCCGCCTACGAGCAGTACTTC; CDR3aa: CAWSTGAAYEQYF